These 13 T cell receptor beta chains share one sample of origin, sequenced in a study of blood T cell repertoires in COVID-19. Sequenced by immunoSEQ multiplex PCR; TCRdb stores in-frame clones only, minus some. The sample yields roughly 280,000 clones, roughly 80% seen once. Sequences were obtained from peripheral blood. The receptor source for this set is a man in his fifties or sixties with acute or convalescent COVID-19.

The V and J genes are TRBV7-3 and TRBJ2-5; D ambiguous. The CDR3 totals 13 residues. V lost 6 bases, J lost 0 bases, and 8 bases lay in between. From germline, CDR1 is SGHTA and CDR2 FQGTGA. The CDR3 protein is CASRRDYQETQYF. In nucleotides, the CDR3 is TGTGCCAGCAGGAGAGATTACCAAGAGACCCAGTACTTC. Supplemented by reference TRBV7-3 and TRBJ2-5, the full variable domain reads GAGVSQTPSNKVTEKGKYVELRCDPISGHTALYWYRQSLGQGPEFLIYFQGTGAADDSGLPNDRFFAVRPEGSVSTLKIQRTERGDSAVYLCASRRDYQETQYFGPGTRLLVL.

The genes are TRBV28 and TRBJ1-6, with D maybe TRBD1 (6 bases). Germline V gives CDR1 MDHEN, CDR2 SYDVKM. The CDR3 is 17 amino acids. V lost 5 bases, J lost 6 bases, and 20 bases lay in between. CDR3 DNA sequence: TGTGCCAGCAGTCCCACCCAGGACAGTTCGGTTAATTCACCCCTCCACTTT. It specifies CASSPTQDSSVNSPLHF.

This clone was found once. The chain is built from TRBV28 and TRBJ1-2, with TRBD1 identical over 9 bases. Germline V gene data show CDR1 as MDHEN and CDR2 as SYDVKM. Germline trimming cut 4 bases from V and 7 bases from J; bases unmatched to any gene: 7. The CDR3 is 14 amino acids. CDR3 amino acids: CASSSWTGAGGYTF. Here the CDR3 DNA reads TGTGCCAGCAGTTCCTGGACAGGGGCGGGTGGCTACACCTTC.

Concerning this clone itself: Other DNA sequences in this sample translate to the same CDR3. The CDR3 loop reads CASSVGAGSYEQYF. In nucleotides, the CDR3 is TGTGCCAGCAGCGTAGGGGCAGGATCCTACGAGCAGTACTTC. The gene calls are TRBV9 and TRBJ2-7, with no clear D. The V end was cut by 0 bases, the J end by 1 base, with 8 bases between. Germline CDR1 and CDR2: SGDLS and YYNGEE. This CDR3 has 14 amino acids.

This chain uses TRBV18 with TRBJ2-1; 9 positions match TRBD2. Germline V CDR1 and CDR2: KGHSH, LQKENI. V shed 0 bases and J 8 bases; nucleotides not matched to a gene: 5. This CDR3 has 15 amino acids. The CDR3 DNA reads TGTGCCAGCTCACCACCTAGCGGGAGTGTCTATGAGCAGTTCTTC. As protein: CASSPPSGSVYEQFF.

DNA of the CDR3: TGTGCCAGCAGTCCCCCCAGCGGGGGGGACAATGAGCAGTTCTTC. It codes for CASSPPSGGDNEQFF. V gene TRBV6-2 or TRBV6-3 combines with J gene TRBJ2-1, with 10 bases identical to TRBD2. CDR1 is MNHEY, CDR2 SVGEGT, per germline. The CDR3 length is 15 residues. V gave up 5 bases and J gave up 5 bases; unmatched junction bases: 6.

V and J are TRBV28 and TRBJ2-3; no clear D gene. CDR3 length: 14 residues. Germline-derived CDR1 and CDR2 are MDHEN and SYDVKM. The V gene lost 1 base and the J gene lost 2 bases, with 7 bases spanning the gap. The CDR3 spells CASSLFLTTDTQYF. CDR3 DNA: TGTGCCAGCAGTTTATTTCTAACCACAGATACGCAGTATTTT.

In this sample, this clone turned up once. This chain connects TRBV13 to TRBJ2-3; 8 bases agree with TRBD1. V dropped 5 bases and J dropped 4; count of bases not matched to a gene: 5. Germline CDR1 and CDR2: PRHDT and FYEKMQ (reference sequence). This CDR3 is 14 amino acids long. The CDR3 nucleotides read TGTGCCAGCAGCCGGGACAGGCGCGCAGATACGCAGTATTTT. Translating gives CASSRDRRADTQYF.

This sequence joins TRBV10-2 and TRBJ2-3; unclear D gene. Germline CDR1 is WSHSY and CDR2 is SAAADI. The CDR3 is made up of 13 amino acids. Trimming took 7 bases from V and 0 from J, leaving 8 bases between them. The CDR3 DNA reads TGCGCCAGCACTAAACCCAGCACAGATACGCAGTATTTT. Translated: CASTKPSTDTQYF.

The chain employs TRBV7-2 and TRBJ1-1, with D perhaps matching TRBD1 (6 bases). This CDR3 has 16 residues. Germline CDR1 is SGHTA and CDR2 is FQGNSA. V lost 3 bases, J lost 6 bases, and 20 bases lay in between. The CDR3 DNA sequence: TGTGCCAGCAGCTTGGGGCAGGGGACGGTAAGATCTGAAGCTTTCTTT. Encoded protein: CASSLGQGTVRSEAFF.

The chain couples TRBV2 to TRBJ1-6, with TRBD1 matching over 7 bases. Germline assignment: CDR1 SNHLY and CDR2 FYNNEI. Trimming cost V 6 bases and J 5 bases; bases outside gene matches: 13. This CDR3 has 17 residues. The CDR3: CASSGQEGYRNNSPLHF. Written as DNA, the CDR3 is TGTGCCAGCAGCGGACAGGAAGGGTACAGGAATAATTCACCCCTCCACTTT.

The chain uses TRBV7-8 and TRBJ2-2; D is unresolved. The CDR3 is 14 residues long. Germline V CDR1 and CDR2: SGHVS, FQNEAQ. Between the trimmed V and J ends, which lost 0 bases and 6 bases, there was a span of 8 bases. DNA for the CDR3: TGTGCCAGCAGCTTAGCTTCCGGGTCCGGGGAGCTGTTTTTT. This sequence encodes CASSLASGSGELFF.

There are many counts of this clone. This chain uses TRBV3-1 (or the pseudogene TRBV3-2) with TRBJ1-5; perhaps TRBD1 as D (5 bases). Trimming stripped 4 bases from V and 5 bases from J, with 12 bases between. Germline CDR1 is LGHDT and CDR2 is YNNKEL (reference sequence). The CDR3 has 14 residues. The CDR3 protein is CASSPGGGDQPQHF. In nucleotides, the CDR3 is TGTGCCAGCAGCCCAGGTGGGGGGGATCAGCCCCAGCATTTT.